The source of this T cell receptor (beta chain) is a study of shared clonotypes between healthy human individuals. This clone was seen only once. Its antigen is unidentified. Findings and limits, study-wide: Richness estimates generally favored naive over memory subsets. Donor clonotype sharing was expected to depend on sequencing depth. Around 5% was the fraction of naive CD4 clonotypes found shared across a few donors.

Original methodology: ImmunoSEQ sequences covered only the junction and lacked quality scores; filtering therefore differed. Only in-frame clones appear in the TCRdb table, and some are missing; sequencing was by immunoSEQ multiplex PCR. The V and J calls and the clone size are those of that table, but D and trimming were determined from the DNA. The data contain approximately 710,000 clones, around 91% of them singletons. The V gene's germline CDR1 is MNHEY and CDR2 SVGAGI. The CDR3 length is 14 residues. With 0 bases removed from V and 7 bases from J, the gap between germline ends came to 10 bases.

The sequencing sample was made of memory CD8+ T cells from PBMCs. Subset in this sample: CD45RO+ cells pooled with CCR7-negative TemRA cells. This receptor was taken from a man aged 18-30 years in good health. Some clones in this sample may be carry-over from other donors' samples. The chain has TRBV6-5 and TRBJ2-1, with a weak D call TRBD2 (6 bases). The CDR3 DNA is TGTGCCAGCAGTTACTCGGAGGGATTGAATGAGCAGTTCTTC. Amino acids: CASSYSEGLNEQFF.